A selection of T cell receptor beta chains follows, all from one sample in a study of T-cell reconstitution after alpha-beta-depleted transplantation in children. TCRdb ran MiXCR on the PCR reads and lists one entry per CDR3 protein. This table has approximately 400,000 distinct CDR3 sequences, 11% appearing once. The material sequenced was PBMCs from the stem cell graft donor, taken from the stem cell graft. The receptor set was obtained from a human donor who donated a stem cell graft to a child with acute myeloid leukemia. The CDR3 runs from the conserved cysteine through the conserved F or W.

CDR3 | J | V
CASSQTGNQGDSPLHF | TRBJ1-6 | TRBV4-1
CASSGGTALDTEAFF | TRBJ1-1 | TRBV9
CSADRAQNTEAFF | TRBJ1-1 | TRBV29-1
CASREAGDTEAFF | TRBJ1-1 | TRBV6-1
CASSYFPSGTGETQYF | TRBJ2-5 | TRBV6-5
CASSQGLSDGYTF | TRBJ1-2 | TRBV4-1
CASSSRQEANEKLFF | TRBJ1-4 | TRBV11-2
CASSLTPGRATNEQFF | TRBJ2-1 | TRBV12-3/TRBV12-4
CAWSPLIADTQYF | TRBJ2-3 | TRBV30
CASSHTTGTRNFETQYF | TRBJ2-5 | TRBV4-1
CGSSSSGSGEQETQYF | TRBJ2-5 | TRBV4-1
CSARIQASGYYNEQFF | TRBJ2-1 | TRBV20-1
CASSGLGTSGFYEQYF | TRBJ2-7 | TRBV25-1
CSARDRIAFEQYF | TRBJ2-7 | TRBV20-1
CASSAPTGGEETQYF | TRBJ2-5 | TRBV7-9
CATSRMGLAGGSGELFF | TRBJ2-2 | TRBV15
CASSFWDGNEQYF | TRBJ2-7 | TRBV7-9
CASSLSVGGNEQFF | TRBJ2-1 | TRBV27
CSAIPSGSYEQYF | TRBJ2-7 | TRBV20-1
CASSHPWEGSYNSPLHF | TRBJ1-6 | TRBV7-2
CASSERLVDNEQFF | TRBJ2-1 | TRBV7-2
CSAGGQGGQEIQYF | TRBJ2-5 | TRBV20-1
CASSLGGGGNQETQYF | TRBJ2-5 | TRBV11-3
CASSSLGGFPGGSSDEQFF | TRBJ2-1 | TRBV5-1
CASSFQGDDTEAFF | TRBJ1-1 | TRBV6-2/TRBV6-3
CSVEDRGGNYEQYF | TRBJ2-7 | TRBV29-1
CSAEDEGPNEKLFF | TRBJ1-4 | TRBV20-1
CASSYGTTSFFTDTQYF | TRBJ2-3 | TRBV6-2/TRBV6-3
CASSPVRGSGANVLTF | TRBJ2-6 | TRBV5-1
CASLTGPNTGELFF | TRBJ2-2 | TRBV6-1
CSARVGQYYGYTF | TRBJ1-2 | TRBV20-1
CSARDPSGRLDEQFF | TRBJ2-1 | TRBV20-1
CASSQGGASYNEQFF | TRBJ2-1 | TRBV3-1
CASSQPGLAGHREYNEQFF | TRBJ2-1 | TRBV5-1
CASSFPRSGANVLTF | TRBJ2-6 | TRBV5-5
CSVEVGQGEFF | TRBJ2-1 | TRBV29-1
CASSPIWAEETQYF | TRBJ2-5 | TRBV7-9
CASSIRRGFQETQYF | TRBJ2-5 | TRBV19
CASSPQGNGNTIYF | TRBJ1-3 | TRBV18
CASSPSGGGNQPQHF | TRBJ1-5 | TRBV6-5